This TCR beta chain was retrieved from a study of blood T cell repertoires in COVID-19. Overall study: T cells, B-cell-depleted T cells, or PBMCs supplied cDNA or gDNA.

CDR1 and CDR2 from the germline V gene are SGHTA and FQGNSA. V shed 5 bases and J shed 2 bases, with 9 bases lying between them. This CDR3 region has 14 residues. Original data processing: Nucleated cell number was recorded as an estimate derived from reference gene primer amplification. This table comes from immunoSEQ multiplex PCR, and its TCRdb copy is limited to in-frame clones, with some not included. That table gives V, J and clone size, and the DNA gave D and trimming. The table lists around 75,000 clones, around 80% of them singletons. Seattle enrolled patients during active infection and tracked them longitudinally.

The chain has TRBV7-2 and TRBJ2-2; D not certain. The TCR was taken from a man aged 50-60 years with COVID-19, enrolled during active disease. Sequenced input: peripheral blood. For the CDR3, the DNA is TGTGCCAGCAGCCCTCGGGTCAACACCGGGGAGCTGTTTTTT. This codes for CASSPRVNTGELFF.